This T cell receptor beta chain emerged from a study of T cell responses to AZD1222 COVID-19 vaccine. This clone was counted between two and nine times. Its specificity is not known. The germline gives CDR1 LGHDT, CDR2 YNNKEL (reference sequence). The ends were cut back, 7 bases at V and 1 base at J, with 14 bases in the middle. CDR3 length equals 15 residues. Findings and caveats of the study: The sample set comprised mostly white British donors with more females, and clonal diversity was possibly underestimated.

Here immunoSEQ multiplex PCR was the method, and the copy in TCRdb shows in-frame clones only, minus some. This table holds some 130,000 clones, over 75% found once. The chain is built from TRBV3-1 (or the pseudogene TRBV3-2) and TRBJ2-1, with D perhaps matching TRBD2 (5 bases). This sequence originates from an adult in good health. This sample comprised peripheral blood, obtained on day 0 of AZD1222 vaccination. In nucleotides, the CDR3 is TGTGCCAGCAATAACCGACGGACTTCCTACAATGAGCAGTTCTTC. Amino acids: CASNNRRTSYNEQFF.